This passage covers 25 T cell receptor beta chains from one sample sequenced in a study of beta chain features in type 1 diabetes. The study reverse transcribed the entire isolated RNA, so it sequenced expressed TCRB transcripts. Measured with immunoSEQ multiplex PCR; TCRdb has only the in-frame clones, and not every one. Among 130,000 to 150,000 clones listed, around 50% were seen once. Sample: Tregs from blood. Receptor source: a man between 18 and 29 years old in good health.

This clone came up a few times. The CDR3 region is CASSTPAGGSYEQYF. For the CDR3, the DNA is TGTGCCAGCAGCACCCCCGCGGGGGGTTCCTACGAGCAGTACTTC. This sequence joins TRBV6-1 and TRBJ2-7; TRBD2 matches at 8 bases. CDR1 and CDR2 (germline): MNHNS, SASEGT. V dropped 6 bases and J dropped 1; count of bases not matched to a gene: 8. The CDR3 has 15 amino acids.

The rearrangement links TRBV6-1 to TRBJ1-1; D perhaps matches TRBD1 (5 bases). The CDR3 has 13 amino acids. Germline V gives CDR1 MNHNS, CDR2 SASEGT. V was pared by 8 bases and J by 4 bases, with 14 bases between. The CDR3 protein is CASVRGRVTEAFF. DNA for the CDR3: TGTGCCAGCGTTAGGGGTCGGGTCACTGAAGCTTTCTTT.

The chain has TRBV7-3 and TRBJ2-3; TRBD2 matches 7 bases. Unmatched junction bases numbered 8, after V lost 5 bases and J lost 3 bases. The CDR3 totals 15 residues. The V gene's germline CDR1 is SGHTA and CDR2 FQGTGA. This chain's CDR3 is CASSPEGGGTDTQYF. CDR3 sequence (DNA): TGTGCCAGCAGCCCGGAGGGCGGGGGAACAGATACGCAGTATTTT.

The CDR3 protein is CASRVAGGGDTQYF. The DNA of the CDR3 is TGTGCCAGCAGGGTAGCGGGGGGAGGGGATACGCAGTATTTT. The chain employs TRBV7-2 and TRBJ2-3, with 10 bases identical to TRBD2. With 6 bases clipped from V and 6 bases from J, the junction kept 6 bases outside the gene matches. This CDR3 spans 14 amino acids. Germline values: CDR1 SGHTA, CDR2 FQGNSA.

V is TRBV7-9 and J is TRBJ1-4; 7 bases fit TRBD1. Germline V gene sequence: CDR1 SEHNR, CDR2 FQNEAQ (reference sequence). Trimming removed 5 bases from V and 7 bases from J; junction bases left unmatched: 7. CDR3 size: 14 residues. The CDR3 region has the DNA TGTGCCAGCAGCCAAGGCACAGGGGCTGAAAAACTGTTTTTT. This encodes CASSQGTGAEKLFF.

In its sample, this clone was seen a few times. The chain uses TRBV11-1 and TRBJ2-7; tentative D call: TRBD1 (5 bases). Between the trimmed V and J ends, which lost 8 bases and 3 bases, there was a span of 20 bases. CDR1 SGHAT and CDR2 FQDESV come from the germline V gene (reference sequence). The CDR3 totals 15 residues. In DNA form, the CDR3 reads TGTGCCAGCCCCAACTCCACAGGCCCAATCTACGAGCAGTACTTC. Amino acid sequence: CASPNSTGPIYEQYF.

J is TRBJ2-5 and V is TRBV7-2; a possible D gene is TRBD2 (6 bases). Germline loops: CDR1 SGHTA, CDR2 FQGNSA. The CDR3 is 13 residues long. V gave up 4 bases and J gave up 4 bases, with 10 bases separating them. The DNA of the CDR3 is TGTGCCAGCAGCTCAGTCGGGGGAGAGACCCAGTACTTC. Protein product: CASSSVGGETQYF. The whole variable domain, remainder taken from reference TRBV7-2 and TRBJ2-5, is GAGVSQSPSNKVTEKGKDVELRCDPISGHTALYWYRQSLGQGLEFLIYFQGNSAPDKSGLPSDRFSAERTGGSVSTLTIQRTQQEDSAVYLCASSSVGGETQYFGPGTRLLVL.

V and J are TRBV7-3 and TRBJ2-2; TRBD2 matches 10 bases. The CDR3 has 16 residues. Germline V gives CDR1 SGHTA, CDR2 FQGTGA. The trim removed 5 bases at V and 6 bases at J, leaving 9 bases unmatched. The CDR3 here is CASSPYSGRWSGELFF. CDR3 DNA: TGTGCCAGCAGCCCCTATAGCGGGAGGTGGTCCGGGGAGCTGTTTTTT.

This clone was observed a single time. The chain employs TRBV7-9 and TRBJ1-2, with 7 positions matching TRBD1. The germline V gene encodes CDR1 SEHNR and CDR2 FQNEAQ (reference sequence). V lost 5 bases and J lost 0; bases outside the gene matches: 6. The length of the CDR3 is 15 residues. For the CDR3, the DNA is TGTGCCAGCAGCCCCGGGACAGTTACTAACTATGGCTACACCTTC. Translation: CASSPGTVTNYGYTF.

In this sample, this clone turned up a few times. The rearrangement uses TRBV29-1 and TRBJ1-2, with 8 nucleotides matching TRBD1. The CDR3 is 13 amino acids. With 5 bases clipped from V and 6 bases from J, the junction kept 8 bases outside the gene matches. In germline, CDR1 is SQVTM, CDR2 ANQGSEA. DNA for the CDR3: TGCAGCGTTAATCCGACAGGGGAAGATGGCTACACCTTC. Its translation is CSVNPTGEDGYTF.

This sequence joins TRBV4-2 and TRBJ2-5; 13 bases match TRBD2. Trimming removed 4 bases from V and 4 bases from J; junction bases left unmatched: 6. CDR3 size: 16 residues. The germline gives CDR1 LGHNA, CDR2 YNFKEQ. The CDR3 spells CASSRGTSGEGETQYF. The CDR3, as DNA: TGTGCCAGCAGCCGGGGGACTAGCGGGGAAGGAGAGACCCAGTACTTC.

A few counts support this clone. The rearrangement links TRBV10-3 to TRBJ2-5; a possible D gene is TRBD1 (6 bases). The germline CDR1 and CDR2 sequences are ENHRY and SYGVKD. V dropped 5 bases and J dropped 4 bases, with 11 bases sitting between them. CDR3 length: 13 amino acids. The CDR3 protein is CAISPDRVETQYF. As DNA, the CDR3 is TGTGCCATCAGTCCGGACAGAGTAGAGACCCAGTACTTC.

This clone was counted between two and nine times. Germline and junction disagree at one end, which may indicate a read error. The gene calls are TRBV29-1 and TRBJ1-1; 12 bases line up with TRBD1. Germline lookup yields CDR1 SQVTM and CDR2 ANQGSEA. The CDR3 is 11 amino acids. CDR3 amino acids: CSFRDRGQSRF. The CDR3 DNA reads TGCAGCTTCCGGGACAGGGGGCAAAGTCGCTTT.

The genes are TRBV5-4 and TRBJ1-1; D is unresolved. The ends were cut back, 4 bases at V and 1 base at J, with 5 bases in the middle. CDR1 is SGHNT, CDR2 YYREEE, per germline (reference sequence). The CDR3 loop spans 12 amino acids. This chain's CDR3 is CASSRRNTEAFF. The CDR3 DNA reads as TGTGCCAGCAGCAGGAGGAACACTGAAGCTTTCTTT.

This sequence joins TRBV30 and TRBJ2-5; TRBD2 matches 7 bases. The J call may be in error: the DNA end matches TRBJ2-7 better. The CDR3 consists of 13 residues. Germline V gene lookup returns CDR1 GTSNPN and CDR2 SVGIG (reference sequence). Here the CDR3 DNA reads TGTGCCTGGGGGATTCGGGGGGTCTACGAGCAGTACTTC. It specifies CAWGIRGVYEQYF.

In this sample, this clone turned up a few times. The chain uses TRBV7-2 and TRBJ2-7, with 7 bases lining up with TRBD1. Germline V gene sequence: CDR1 SGHTA, CDR2 FQGNSA. The V segment lost 5 bases and the J segment 0 bases; nucleotides outside the gene matches: 7. The CDR3 has 15 residues. This chain's CDR3 is CASSLDRALSYEQYF. The DNA of the CDR3 is TGTGCCAGCAGCCTCGACAGGGCCCTCTCCTACGAGCAGTACTTC.

The rearrangement uses TRBV18 and TRBJ1-5, with TRBD1 matching over 7 bases. The V gene end was trimmed by 4 bases and the J gene end by 2 bases; junction bases not matched to a gene: 2. The CDR3 length is 14 residues. Germline values: CDR1 KGHSH, CDR2 LQKENI. The CDR3 DNA reads TGTGCCAGCTCACGAGGACAGGGCAATCAGCCCCAGCATTTT. The encoded protein is CASSRGQGNQPQHF.

V usage is TRBV7-9 and J usage is TRBJ2-6, with 7 bases identical to TRBD2. V was pared by 3 bases and J by 0 bases, with 5 bases of the junction left unmatched. The CDR3 spans 17 residues. Germline loops: CDR1 SEHNR, CDR2 FQNEAQ (reference sequence). The CDR3 DNA follows: TGTGCCAGCAGCTTCCGGGGGGTGCTCTCTGGGGCCAACGTCCTGACTTTC. It is translated as CASSFRGVLSGANVLTF.

The chain has TRBV7-3 and TRBJ2-2, with D possibly matching TRBD2 (5 bases). Germline CDR1 and CDR2: SGHTA and FQGTGA. V lost 5 bases to trimming and J lost 7 bases, with 11 bases between them. This CDR3 region has 13 residues. As DNA, the CDR3 is TGTGCCAGCAGCCATCGGACTGACGGGGAGCTGTTTTTT. This sequence encodes CASSHRTDGELFF.

The rearrangement links TRBV29-1 to TRBJ2-5; D possibly corresponds to TRBD1 (5 bases). The CDR3 is made up of 12 amino acids. Germline CDR1 and CDR2: SQVTM and ANQGSEA. Trimming removed 2 bases from V and 7 bases from J, with 11 bases in between. The CDR3 sequence: CSVEQGSLTQYF. CDR3 in DNA: TGCAGCGTTGAACAGGGAAGTCTGACCCAGTACTTC. The full variable domain, its missing parts supplied by reference TRBV29-1 and TRBJ2-5, is SAVISQKPSRDICQRGTSLTIQCQVDSQVTMMFWYRQQPGQSLTLIATANQGSEATYESGFVIDKFPISRPNLTFSTLTVSNMSPEDSSIYLCSVEQGSLTQYFGPGTRLLVL.

CDR3 coding DNA: TGCGCCAGCAGCTTGATCCAGGGGGCATTAAGCTCCTACAATGAGCAGTTCTTC. It specifies CASSLIQGALSSYNEQFF. The chain combines TRBV5-1 with TRBJ2-1, with 8 positions matching TRBD1. The CDR3 runs to 18 residues. Germline-derived CDR1 and CDR2 are SGHRS and YFSETQ. Losses at the gene ends were 1 base for V and 0 bases for J; bases not matched to a gene: 9.

This clone has just a few counts. The chain has TRBV30 and TRBJ2-3; D perhaps matches TRBD2 (5 bases). The CDR3 consists of 13 residues. The V end was cut by 3 bases, the J end by 2 bases, with 9 bases between. Germline V gene sequence: CDR1 GTSNPN, CDR2 SVGIG (reference sequence). CDR3: CAWRASFTDTQYF. CDR3 sequence (DNA): TGTGCCTGGAGGGCTAGCTTCACAGATACGCAGTATTTT.

The chain links TRBV7-2 to TRBJ2-7; no firm D call. The germline V gene has CDR1 SGHTA and CDR2 FQGNSA. The V gene lost 3 bases and the J gene lost 6 bases, with 12 bases spanning the gap. The CDR3 loop spans 13 amino acids. The CDR3 DNA sequence: TGTGCCAGCAGCTTTATGCAGAGGAGCGAGCAGTACTTC. Its protein is CASSFMQRSEQYF.

This clone showed up just a few times. The chain employs TRBV7-2 and TRBJ2-1; TRBD1 agrees at 9 bases. The V segment lost 4 bases and the J segment 6 bases; nucleotides outside the gene matches: 7. Germline V gene data show CDR1 as SGHTA and CDR2 as FQGNSA. This CDR3 comprises 15 residues. CDR3 DNA sequence: TGTGCCAGCAGCTACGGGGACAGGGCAGGCAATGAGCAGTTCTTC. Translation gives CASSYGDRAGNEQFF.

The sample holds a few counts of this clone. The V gene is TRBV4-3, the J gene TRBJ2-7; no clear D. The CDR3 extends over 15 amino acids. Germline V CDR1 and CDR2: LGHNA, YSLEER. V lost 0 bases and J 4 bases, leaving 13 bases between the germline ends. The CDR3 loop is CASSQDPYGLYEQYF. The CDR3 DNA follows: TGCGCCAGCAGCCAAGATCCCTATGGGCTTTACGAGCAGTACTTC.